This T cell receptor beta chain was recorded in a study of HIV-infected patients and healthy controls. Whole blood was used without fractionation, so all unsorted peripheral T cells were included. By its share, this clonotype is medium-sized. cDNA was made from about 510 ng RNA using alpha and beta constant primers. Using multiplexing indices, alpha and beta chain libraries were generated apart by chain-specific third strand synthesis. MiXCR, run by TCRdb on the 5' RACE reads, gives a single entry per CDR3 protein. The sample carries around 7,100 distinct CDR3 sequences, roughly 9.7% recorded once. Trimming cost V 4 bases and J 10 bases, with 14 bases left between them. CDR3 length equals 13 residues. In germline, CDR1 is KGHSY, CDR2 FQNENV.

This sequence originates from an adult with HIV infection. This sequence joins TRBV16 and TRBJ1-5; D is perhaps TRBD1 (6 bases). The sequencing here drew on blood, taken before antiretroviral therapy. CDR3 protein: CASSPSRGSPQHF. The CDR3 DNA follows: TGTGCCAGCAGCCCCAGCAGGGGTTCTCCCCAGCATTTT.